The 4 T cell receptor beta chains in this list originate from one sample, sequenced in a study of blood T cell repertoires in COVID-19. Only in-frame clones appear in the TCRdb table, and some are missing; sequencing was by immunoSEQ multiplex PCR. The table shows about 52,000 clones, with 80% to 90% occurring only once. Material for sequencing was peripheral blood. The receptors derive from a man in his 70s with acute or convalescent COVID-19.

V and J are TRBV7-8 and TRBJ2-2; TRBD1 aligns across 8 bases. The CDR3 has 14 amino acids. Per the germline V gene, CDR1 is SGHVS and CDR2 is FQNEAQ. With 5 bases clipped from V and 7 bases from J, the junction kept 6 bases outside the gene matches. CDR3 amino acids: CASSRDRGHGELFF. CDR3 nucleotides: TGTGCCAGCAGCCGAGACAGGGGCCACGGGGAGCTGTTTTTT.

V and J are TRBV6-2 or TRBV6-3 and TRBJ2-7; no clear D gene. V gave up 0 bases and J gave up 0 bases, with 12 bases separating them. The CDR3 sequence is 16 residues long. Germline CDR1 and CDR2: MNHEY and SVGEGT. The CDR3 DNA sequence: TGTGCCAGCAGTTACTCTGGCGGCCTGAGCTCCTACGAGCAGTACTTC. Amino acid sequence: CASSYSGGLSSYEQYF.

The chain is built from TRBV29-1 and TRBJ1-2, with a weak D call TRBD1 (5 bases). V was pared by 4 bases and J by 0 bases, with 18 bases between. The CDR3 has 16 amino acids. Germline V lookup: CDR1 SQVTM, CDR2 ANQGSEA. Here the CDR3 reads CSVATDIGDSNYGYTF. CDR3 nucleotides: TGCAGCGTTGCTACGGACATTGGGGACTCTAACTATGGCTACACCTTC. Full variable domain (outside the CDR3, taken from reference TRBV29-1 and TRBJ1-2): SAVISQKPSRDICQRGTSLTIQCQVDSQVTMMFWYRQQPGQSLTLIATANQGSEATYESGFVIDKFPISRPNLTFSTLTVSNMSPEDSSIYLCSVATDIGDSNYGYTFGSGTRLTVV.

This chain joins TRBV7-9 and TRBJ2-1, with TRBD2 matching 7 bases. Germline values: CDR1 SEHNR, CDR2 FQNEAQ (reference sequence). The junction had 14 bases not matched to a gene; V was cut back by 4 bases and J by 11 bases. The CDR3 spans 15 residues. The CDR3 sequence: CASSSADMLAVKQFF. The CDR3 DNA sequence: TGTGCCAGCAGCTCCGCAGACATGCTAGCGGTTAAGCAGTTCTTC.